The 25 T cell receptor beta chains below come from one sample, sequenced in a study of OX40 agonist ivuxolimab in advanced cancers. The protocol used for the library was the immunoSEQ multiplex PCR assay. What TCRdb holds here is the immuneACCESS table cut down to in-frame rearrangements. Part of the clones is not present; checked against another copy, under half of the missing clones reflect an unresolved V gene, and the others are unexplained. A total of more than 80,000 clones appear in this sample, less than 95% of them only once. The ten largest account for around 1.5% of the sample. The sequences come from CD4+ or CD8+ T cells sorted from blood, collected in a trial of the OX40 agonist ivuxolimab. The source is an adult with an advanced solid tumor such as melanoma, head and neck, liver or kidney cancer.

CDR3 sequence: CASSDASYSNQPQHF. CDR3 coding DNA: TGTGCCAGTAGTGATGCGAGTTATAGCAATCAGCCCCAGCATTTT. J is TRBJ1-5 and V is TRBV19; no definite D call. Trimming removed 5 bases at V and 0 bases at J, with 11 bases between. There are 15 residues in the CDR3. Per germline, CDR1 LNHDA and CDR2 SQIVND (reference sequence).

The V call is TRBV7-2, the J call TRBJ2-7; D is ambiguous. V was clipped by 5 bases and J by 0 bases, with 14 bases between them. The CDR3 has 15 amino acids. CDR1 and CDR2 from the germline V gene are SGHTA and FQGNSA. CDR3 sequence reads: CASSPWTVSSYEQYF. CDR3 in DNA: TGTGCCAGCAGCCCTTGGACGGTGAGCTCCTACGAGCAGTACTTC.

The V call is TRBV27, the J call TRBJ2-1; no definite D call. The ends were cut back, 4 bases at V and 0 bases at J, with 13 bases in the middle. In germline, CDR1 is MNHEY, CDR2 SMNVEV (reference sequence). The CDR3 extends over 16 amino acids. CDR3 region: CASSSPARNSYNEQFF. In DNA form, the CDR3 reads TGTGCCAGCAGTTCCCCCGCCCGTAACTCCTACAATGAGCAGTTCTTC.

This sequence joins TRBV10-1 and TRBJ2-1; 9 nucleotides align to TRBD2. This CDR3 has 15 residues. Germline-derived CDR1 and CDR2 are WNHNN and SYGVQD (reference sequence). With V trimmed by 2 bases and J by 2 bases, 1 base remained unmatched. The CDR3 sequence is CASSEGGRAYNEQFF. CDR3 bases: TGCGCCAGCAGTGAGGGCGGGAGGGCCTACAATGAGCAGTTCTTC.

This chain uses TRBV9 with TRBJ2-5; TRBD2 aligns across 13 bases. Per germline, CDR1 SGDLS and CDR2 YYNGEE. There are 16 residues in the CDR3. The V and J ends lost 3 bases and 2 bases, in that order; junction bases with no gene match: 4. CDR3 nucleotides: TGTGCCAGCAGCGCCGGGACTAGCGGGATGCAAGAGACCCAGTACTTC. Residues: CASSAGTSGMQETQYF.

V usage is TRBV9 and J usage is TRBJ2-1; tentative D call: TRBD2 (5 bases). The CDR3 is 17 amino acids. Germline CDR1 and CDR2: SGDLS and YYNGEE. V lost 2 bases to trimming and J lost 0 bases, with 15 bases between them. As DNA, the CDR3 is TGTGCCAGCAGCGTTGTAGGTAGCGCGAGCTCCTACAATGAGCAGTTCTTC. It is translated as CASSVVGSASSYNEQFF. Filled out from reference TRBV9 and TRBJ2-1, the complete variable domain reads DSGVTQTPKHLITATGQRVTLRCSPRSGDLSVYWYQQSLDQGLQFLIQYYNGEERAKGNILERFSAQQFPDLHSELNLSSLELGDSALYFCASSVVGSASSYNEQFFGPGTRLTVL.

The V and J genes are TRBV28 and TRBJ2-1; D is perhaps TRBD2 (6 bases). V dropped 7 bases and J dropped 9 bases, with 13 bases sitting between them. This CDR3 is 12 amino acids long. CDR1 and CDR2 (germline): MDHEN, SYDVKM. The CDR3 spells CASMEGGGEQFF. CDR3 nucleotides: TGTGCCAGCATGGAGGGAGGAGGTGAGCAGTTCTTC.

This clone was counted only a few times. The genes are TRBV28 and TRBJ2-3; D ambiguous. Germline V gene data show CDR1 as MDHEN and CDR2 as SYDVKM. The length of the CDR3 is 14 residues. Trimming cost V 5 bases and J 0 bases, with 9 bases left between them. Here the CDR3 DNA reads TGTGCCAGCAGTAAAATCCCTAGCACAGATACGCAGTATTTT. Protein product: CASSKIPSTDTQYF.

The J gene is TRBJ2-7, the V gene TRBV7-9; D might be TRBD1 or TRBD2, each matching 5 bases. The V end was cut by 5 bases, the J end by 1 base, with 12 bases between. Germline CDR1 is SEHNR and CDR2 is FQNEAQ (reference sequence). The CDR3 sequence is 14 residues long. CDR3 amino acids: CASSGSGRSYEQYF. Here the CDR3 DNA reads TGTGCCAGCAGCGGATCGGGACGGTCCTACGAGCAGTACTTC.

J is TRBJ1-1 and V is TRBV10-3, with 9 nucleotides matching TRBD1. Trimming took 4 bases from V and 1 from J; bases not matched to a gene: 7. This CDR3 contains 16 residues. The germline CDR1 and CDR2 sequences are ENHRY and SYGVKD. DNA for the CDR3: TGTGCCATCAGTGCGGGGACAGGGATAGGGAACACTGAAGCTTTCTTT. Translating gives CAISAGTGIGNTEAFF.

As for this clone: Other DNA sequences within the sample encode an identical CDR3. The chain carries TRBV7-2 and TRBJ1-4; possible D gene TRBD1, 5 bases. Trimming took off 6 bases at V and 4 bases at J, with 18 bases between the two ends. The CDR3 covers 16 residues. Germline V gene lookup returns CDR1 SGHTA and CDR2 FQGNSA. The CDR3 DNA is TGTGCCAGCAGTCTTCGGACCGTCAGGGATAATGAAAAACTGTTTTTT. Its translation is CASSLRTVRDNEKLFF.

This clone showed up just once. The chain uses TRBV19 and TRBJ1-2; the D gene is possibly TRBD1 (6 bases). From germline, CDR1 is LNHDA and CDR2 SQIVND (reference sequence). The CDR3 extends over 12 amino acids. Deletions cut 5 bases from V and 7 bases from J, with 11 bases between. The CDR3 region has the DNA TGTGCCAGTAGTGATCAGGGGATTGGCTACACCTTC. It codes for CASSDQGIGYTF.

This chain links TRBV6-1 with TRBJ2-4, with 8 positions matching TRBD1. The V and J ends lost 0 bases and 1 base, in that order; junction bases with no gene match: 11. From germline, CDR1 is MNHNS and CDR2 SASEGT. The CDR3 runs 19 residues. CDR3 sequence (DNA): TGTGCCAGCAGTGAAGCACCGGGGCCAGGGGGCGCCGCCAAAAACATTCAGTACTTC. Its protein is CASSEAPGPGGAAKNIQYF.

This chain connects TRBV6-5 to TRBJ2-3; D may be TRBD2 (5 bases). The CDR3 is 16 amino acids. Germline-derived CDR1 and CDR2 are MNHEY and SVGAGI. V was pared by 0 bases and J by 6 bases, with 16 bases between. The CDR3 region has the DNA TGTGCCAGCAGTTACTCCCCAAAGACGGGCGGGGATACGCAGTATTTT. It is translated as CASSYSPKTGGDTQYF.

This clone was seen only once. This sequence joins TRBV7-9 and TRBJ2-6; D might be TRBD1 or TRBD2, each matching 7 bases. V shed 1 base and J shed 1 base, with 14 bases lying between them. In germline, CDR1 is SEHNR, CDR2 FQNEAQ (reference sequence). This CDR3 contains 18 residues. As DNA, the CDR3 is TGTGCCAGCAGCTTAGAACAGGGGAGGGGGTCTGGGGCCAACGTCCTGACTTTC. This translates into CASSLEQGRGSGANVLTF.

V usage is TRBV19 and J usage is TRBJ1-2, with D tentatively TRBD1 (6 bases). The CDR3 loop spans 10 amino acids. The V and J ends lost 9 bases and 8 bases respectively, with 10 bases between them. Germline V CDR1 and CDR2: LNHDA, SQIVND (reference sequence). CDR3 loop: CASYRVGYTF. The CDR3 DNA sequence: TGTGCCAGCTACAGGGTCGGCTACACCTTC. Filled out from reference TRBV19 and TRBJ1-2, the complete variable domain reads DGGITQSPKYLFRKEGQNVTLSCEQNLNHDAMYWYRQDPGQGLRLIYYSQIVNDFQKGDIAEGYSVSREKKESFPLTVTSAQKNPTAFYLCASYRVGYTFGSGTRLTVV.

The chain joins TRBV4-1 to TRBJ2-7; 7 bases are shared with TRBD1. Germline V CDR1 and CDR2: MGHRA, YSYEKL. V was clipped by 4 bases and J by 2 bases; unmatched bases: 8. The CDR3 has 15 residues. The CDR3 DNA follows: TGCGCCAGCAGCCCCACCACAGGGGCGACCTACGAGCAGTACTTC. Its protein product is CASSPTTGATYEQYF.

This chain joins TRBV4-1 and TRBJ1-2; D is unclear. The CDR3 loop spans 13 amino acids. The V and J ends lost 0 bases and 7 bases respectively, with 9 bases between them. Germline CDR1 reads MGHRA; CDR2 reads YSYEKL. For the CDR3, the DNA is TGCGCCAGCAGCCAAGATCCCTCTGTTGGCTACACCTTC. It translates to CASSQDPSVGYTF.

CDR3 region: CASSGRSGNTIYF. The CDR3 nucleotides are TGCGCCAGCAGCGGTCGGAGTGGAAACACCATATATTTT. This chain connects TRBV4-1 to TRBJ1-3; the D is unclear. This CDR3 is built from 13 residues. Germline V gives CDR1 MGHRA, CDR2 YSYEKL. V dropped 5 bases and J dropped 3 bases, with 8 bases sitting between them.

The gene calls are TRBV19 and TRBJ2-7; 16 nucleotides match TRBD2. CDR1 and CDR2 (germline): LNHDA, SQIVND (reference sequence). The junction had 4 bases not matched to a gene; V was cut back by 4 bases and J by 7 bases. CDR3 size: 15 residues. CDR3 in DNA: TGTGCCAGTAGTAATCTGGGACTAGCGGGAGGGGAGCAGTACTTC. It specifies CASSNLGLAGGEQYF. The full variable domain, in which reference TRBV19 and TRBJ2-7 provide the parts outside the CDR3, is DGGITQSPKYLFRKEGQNVTLSCEQNLNHDAMYWYRQDPGQGLRLIYYSQIVNDFQKGDIAEGYSVSREKKESFPLTVTSAQKNPTAFYLCASSNLGLAGGEQYFGPGTRLTVT.

CDR3 region: CASSIGAISGANVLTF. The CDR3 region has the DNA TGTGCCAGTAGTATCGGGGCCATCTCTGGGGCCAACGTCCTGACTTTC. The chain combines TRBV19 with TRBJ2-6, with D perhaps given as TRBD1 or TRBD2 (5 bases each). V dropped 3 bases and J dropped 0 bases, with 9 bases sitting between them. CDR3 length equals 16 residues. Per germline, CDR1 LNHDA and CDR2 SQIVND (reference sequence).

CDR3 nucleotide sequence: TGCGCCAGCAGCCGTTCGACAGGGGCCCAAGGGTCCTACGAGCAGTACTTC. Translation gives CASSRSTGAQGSYEQYF. The chain carries TRBV5-1 and TRBJ2-7; the match to TRBD1 covers 8 bases. V gave up 4 bases and J gave up 1 base; unmatched junction bases: 13. Germline V gives CDR1 SGHRS, CDR2 YFSETQ. This CDR3 region has 17 residues.

CDR3 residues: CASRSGLSGNTIYF. The DNA for the CDR3 is TGTGCCAGCAGAAGTGGCCTCTCTGGAAACACCATATATTTT. The chain is built from TRBV2 and TRBJ1-3; the D is unclear. V lost 6 bases and J lost 0, with 9 bases in between. Germline assignment: CDR1 SNHLY and CDR2 FYNNEI. The CDR3 extends over 14 amino acids.

The V call is TRBV18, the J call TRBJ2-1, with 11 bases matching TRBD2. The CDR3 sequence is 17 residues long. The germline V gene encodes CDR1 KGHSH and CDR2 LQKENI. V lost 0 bases, J lost 7 bases, and 8 bases stayed unmatched. The CDR3 DNA reads as TGTGCCAGCTCACCACCCCTGGGACTAGCGGCCAATAATGAGCAGTTCTTC. The encoded protein is CASSPPLGLAANNEQFF.

The rearrangement uses TRBV5-1 and TRBJ2-3; TRBD2 is a possible D gene (5 bases). Looked up from germline, CDR1 is SGHRS and CDR2 is YFSETQ. Trimming cost V 4 bases and J 6 bases, with 15 bases left between them. This CDR3 contains 14 residues. This CDR3 is CASSPGRPGDTQYF. CDR3 bases: TGCGCCAGCAGCCCCGGCCGCCCGGGGGATACGCAGTATTTT.